This TCR beta chain was documented in a study of T-cell reconstitution after alpha-beta-depleted transplantation in children. Unique molecular identifiers were incorporated into the prepared TCRbeta library. TCRdb called the PCR reads again in MiXCR, with one record for every CDR3 protein. The data hold 300,000 to 350,000 distinct CDR3 sequences, with around 25% observed a single time. Germline V gene lookup returns CDR1 DFQATT and CDR2 SNEGSKA (reference sequence). CDR3 size: 14 residues. V lost 5 bases, J lost 1 base, and 8 bases stayed unmatched. This clonotype has just a few counts. Antigen: not known. Study-wide results and limits: Counts and diversity of T cells one year after transplant came mostly from newly produced T cells. It was reported that alpha-beta T cells came from several hundred expanded graft clones (about two months after transplant). Some patients' high day-60 TCRbeta diversity was traced to surviving recipient T cells and thymic progenitors.

The sequenced sample was PBMCs, mostly from graft donor cells, obtained 180 days after TCRalphabeta/CD19-depleted stem cell transplant. V and J are TRBV20-1 and TRBJ2-7, with 7 bases aligning to TRBD2. The sequence came from a male patient between 5 and 17 years old who had a stem cell transplant for acute lymphoblastic leukemia, so the T cells may come from the graft donor. DNA of the CDR3: TGCAGTGCTGGCCAGGCAGCGGGATCCTACGAGCAGTACTTC. This gives the protein CSAGQAAGSYEQYF.